The sequence of this T cell receptor (beta chain) was determined in a study of tumor and adjacent non-tumor tissue in lung cancer. A modified ARM-PCR protocol with three rounds of nested PCR amplified TCRbeta. TCRdb analysed the multiplex PCR reads with MiXCR anew, one entry per CDR3 protein. Of about 200,000 distinct CDR3 sequences listed, about two thirds are singletons. The V and J ends lost 2 bases and 8 bases respectively, with 9 bases between them. Germline V gene data show CDR1 as LGHNT and CDR2 as FRNRAP. The CDR3 has 12 residues. The template was RNA from unsorted bulk tissue. The chain uses TRBV12-5 and TRBJ1-1; D perhaps matches TRBD1 (6 bases). The sequence derives from a man aged 60-69 years with non-small cell lung cancer. The sequenced sample was lung tumor tissue. The CDR3 nucleotides are TGTGCTAGTGGTTTGAACACAGGGGAAGCTTTCTTT. Translation: CASGLNTGEAFF.